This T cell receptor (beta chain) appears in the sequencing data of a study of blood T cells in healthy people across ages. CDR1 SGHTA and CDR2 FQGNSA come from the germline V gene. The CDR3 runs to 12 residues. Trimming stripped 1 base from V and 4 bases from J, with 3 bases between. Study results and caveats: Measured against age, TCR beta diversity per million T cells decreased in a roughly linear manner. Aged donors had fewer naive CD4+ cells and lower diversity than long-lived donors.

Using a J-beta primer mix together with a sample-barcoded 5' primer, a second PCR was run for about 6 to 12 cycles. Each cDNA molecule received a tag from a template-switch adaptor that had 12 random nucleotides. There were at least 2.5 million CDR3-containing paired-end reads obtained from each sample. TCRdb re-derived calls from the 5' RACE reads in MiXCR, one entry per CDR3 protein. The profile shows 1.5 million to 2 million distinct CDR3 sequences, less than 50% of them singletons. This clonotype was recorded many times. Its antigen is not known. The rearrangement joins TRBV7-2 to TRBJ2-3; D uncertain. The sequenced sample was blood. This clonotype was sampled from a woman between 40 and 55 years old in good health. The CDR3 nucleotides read TGTGCCAGCAGCTTAGGTCCAGATACGCAGTATTTT. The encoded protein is CASSLGPDTQYF.